The source of this T cell receptor beta chain is a study of shared clonotypes between healthy human individuals. Study-level points and caveats: About 5.2% was the fraction of naive CD4 clonotypes found shared across several donors. The donor pool, a small one, limited the genetic and exposure-history diversity represented.

As regards this clone: Its specificity is not known.

Each sorted subset replicate got 200 ng genomic DNA, roughly 27,000 genomes. Profiled with immunoSEQ multiplex PCR; TCRdb holds only in-frame clones, not every one. The sample records approximately 980,000 clones, around 80% being singletons. The CDR3 is made up of 13 amino acids. Germline loops: CDR1 MNHEY, CDR2 SVGAGI. V was cut by 5 bases and J by 4 bases, with 11 bases left in between. The receptor's source is a man aged 18 to 30 in good health. Sequenced sample: memory CD4+ T cells sorted from blood. As for subset: CD45RA-negative fraction. The chain combines TRBV6-5 with TRBJ1-2; weak D call: TRBD1 (5 bases). The CDR3 DNA follows: TGTGCCAGCAGTGGGACGGCTCTCTATGGCTACACCTTC. Translating gives CASSGTALYGYTF.